This T cell receptor (beta chain) was observed in a study of blood T cell repertoires in COVID-19. Study-level information: Both acute and convalescent COVID-19 samples were obtained from the United States, Italy and Spain. Nucleic acid was either cDNA or gDNA, and it came from T cells, B-cell-depleted T cells, or PBMCs.

V lost 0 bases and J lost 5, with 17 bases in between. Germline lookup yields CDR1 SGHRS and CDR2 YFSETQ. The CDR3 has 16 residues. As handled by the study authors: Reference gene primer amplification in the assay estimated nucleated cell counts. Clones were sequenced by immunoSEQ multiplex PCR, and TCRdb holds only the in-frame ones, with some missing. D and trimming come from the DNA, and the V and J calls and clone size come from that table. The sample lists roughly 76,000 clones, around 90% occurring once. This chain joins TRBV5-1 and TRBJ2-5, with no clear D. The specimen sequenced was peripheral blood. This TCR derives from a man aged 50 to 60 with acute or convalescent COVID-19. In DNA form, the CDR3 reads TGCGCCAGCAGCTTGGCCGTCACAACCCGAACGGAGACCCAGTACTTC. This gives the protein CASSLAVTTRTETQYF.